The rows below give T cell receptor beta chains drawn from one sample of a study of cytomegalovirus exposure and HLA in healthy donors. TCRdb's copy holds only in-frame clones and misses some; the assay was immunoSEQ multiplex PCR. The profile covers around 100,000 clones, with 75% to 80% appearing a single time and more than 9.5% taken by the ten largest. Sequenced input: PBMCs. The receptors here all came from a male donor in good health and CMV-seropositive. The conserved cysteine and the conserved F or W are not part of the CDR3 here. Each record gives: CDR3 protein, clone size, V gene, CDR3 length. The listing skips clone size in some rows; elsewhere it reads once, few, many or a size class.

ASSLGGRNYEQY	.	TRBV7-2	12
ASSHASGPAVNEQF	.	TRBV4-3	14
ASSLTLANEQF	.	TRBV7-9	11
ASSLGGTGANVLT	.	TRBV5-1	13
ASSRSTDTQY	.	TRBV7-2	10
ASSFPSGRAGYNEQF	.	TRBV11-3	15
ATRDAGGSEQY	few	TRBV15	11
ASSVVPGPGNTIY	.	TRBV9	13
ASSLKGGGKETQY	few	TRBV13	13
ATSSGATDTQY	.	TRBV19	11
ASSLEGRENNEQF	.	TRBV5-1	13
ASSKKSVDRVHDIQY	.	TRBV21-1	15
SARGAYGYT	.	TRBV20-1	9
ASSTKGQGRWTASNQPQH	.	TRBV21-1	18
ASSGTDRAVSGNQPQH	.	TRBV19	16
ASTGGQETQY	once	TRBV28	10
ASSQESSGQGSGYT	.	TRBV4-2	14
ASRFVGSYNSPLH	.	TRBV19	13
SVVPWGSNEKLF	.	TRBV29-1	12
ASSPREGVKSGANGLT	.	TRBV11-1	16
ASSEAGATNEKLF	.	TRBV6-1	13
ASSKGQGATEAF	.	TRBV18	12
ASSLVASGTYEQY	few	TRBV5-1	13
ASSLAGSGNTIY	.	TRBV5-1	12
ASIRQGADEQY	.	TRBV10-2	11
ASSLYAGGSYEQY	.	TRBV27	13
ASTSGTGLQPQH	.	TRBV28	12
ASSPRTGGHGYT	few	TRBV7-9	12
ASSFGAGETQY	.	TRBV7-3	11
ASSLAGTSGQETQY	.	TRBV7-2	14
ASSPHAAGGNTGELF	.	TRBV11-3	15
SVGQGLDTQY	.	TRBV29-1	10
ASSTPALGGNEQF	.	TRBV7-3	13
ASSSGTGFQPQH	.	TRBV28	12
ASSPRGTDLYNEQF	few	TRBV7-3	14
ASSRDSLPRETQY	.	TRBV2	13
ASSSLFGGRDEQY	few	TRBV10-2	13
ASSQLLAGGATDTQY	.	TRBV4-2	15
ASSAPPGGGSHNEQF	.	TRBV2	15
ASRDRARGRNEKLF	.	TRBV19	14
ASRYTKNTEAF	.	TRBV11-2	11
ASSSQGAAYEQY	.	TRBV11-2	12
ASSQRGGALAGTYEQY	.	TRBV4-2	16
ASSLTSGEYEQY	once	TRBV7-2	12
ATSRDPLDEQF	once	TRBV15	11
ASSSGGAVNQPQH	.	TRBV5-4	13
ASSLGDSSREAF	.	TRBV5-1	12
ASSSGTSGAYEQY	.	TRBV28	13
ASSPGPNTIY	.	TRBV5-1	10
ASSPGLAGARQF	.	TRBV11-3	12
ASSRDRVGTGNTIY	.	TRBV7-8	14
ASSNRGRDEKLF	.	TRBV6-5	12
ASSPRTGKASPLH	once	TRBV7-2	13
AISPGLALYEQY	.	TRBV10-3	12
ASSIEQGALGAQPQH	few	TRBV19	15